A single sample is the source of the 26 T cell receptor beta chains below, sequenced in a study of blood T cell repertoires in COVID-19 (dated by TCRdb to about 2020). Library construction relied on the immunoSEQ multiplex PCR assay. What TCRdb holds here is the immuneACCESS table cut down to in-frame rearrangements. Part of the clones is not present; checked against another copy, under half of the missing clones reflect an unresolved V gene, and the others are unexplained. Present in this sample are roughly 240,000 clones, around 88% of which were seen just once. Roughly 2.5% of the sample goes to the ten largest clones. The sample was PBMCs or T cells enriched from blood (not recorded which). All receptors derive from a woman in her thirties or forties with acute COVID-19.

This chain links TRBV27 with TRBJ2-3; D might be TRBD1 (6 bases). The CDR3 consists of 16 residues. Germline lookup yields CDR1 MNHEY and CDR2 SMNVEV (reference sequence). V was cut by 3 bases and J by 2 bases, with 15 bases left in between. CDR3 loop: CASSFRGGSHTDTQYF. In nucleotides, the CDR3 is TGTGCCAGCAGTTTCAGGGGCGGGTCTCACACAGATACGCAGTATTTT.

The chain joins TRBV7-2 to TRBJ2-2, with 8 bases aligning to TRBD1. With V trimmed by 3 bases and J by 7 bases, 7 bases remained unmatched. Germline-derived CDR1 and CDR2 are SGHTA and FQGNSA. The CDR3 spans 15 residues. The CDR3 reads CASSFIQGAVGELFF. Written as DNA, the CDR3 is TGTGCCAGCAGCTTTATTCAGGGGGCGGTCGGGGAGCTGTTTTTT.

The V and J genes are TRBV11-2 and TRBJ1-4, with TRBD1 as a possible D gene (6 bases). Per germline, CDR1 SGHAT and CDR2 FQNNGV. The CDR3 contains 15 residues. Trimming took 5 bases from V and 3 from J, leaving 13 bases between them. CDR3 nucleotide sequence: TGTGCCAGCAGCCCAGGGACAAAGGCTAATGAAAAACTGTTTTTT. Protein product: CASSPGTKANEKLFF.

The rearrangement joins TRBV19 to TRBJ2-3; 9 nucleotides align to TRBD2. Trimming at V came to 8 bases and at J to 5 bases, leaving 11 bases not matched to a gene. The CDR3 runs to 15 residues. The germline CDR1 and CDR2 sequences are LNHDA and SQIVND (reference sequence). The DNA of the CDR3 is TGTGCCAGTGGGGATAGCGGGGGCAAAGAAGATACGCAGTATTTT. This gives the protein CASGDSGGKEDTQYF.

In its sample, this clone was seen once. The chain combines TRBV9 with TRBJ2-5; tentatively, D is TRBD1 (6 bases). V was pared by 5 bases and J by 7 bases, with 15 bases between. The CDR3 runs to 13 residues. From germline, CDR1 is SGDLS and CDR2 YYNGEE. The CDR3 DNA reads TGTGCCAGCAGTGCCGATCTCAGGGGGACCCAGTACTTC. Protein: CASSADLRGTQYF.

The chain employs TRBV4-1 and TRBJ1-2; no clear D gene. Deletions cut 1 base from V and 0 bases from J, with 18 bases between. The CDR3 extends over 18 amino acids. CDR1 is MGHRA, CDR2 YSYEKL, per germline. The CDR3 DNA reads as TGCGCCAGCAGCCAAGTAGCTCAGCCGCAACCTTCTAACTATGGCTACACCTTC. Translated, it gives CASSQVAQPQPSNYGYTF.

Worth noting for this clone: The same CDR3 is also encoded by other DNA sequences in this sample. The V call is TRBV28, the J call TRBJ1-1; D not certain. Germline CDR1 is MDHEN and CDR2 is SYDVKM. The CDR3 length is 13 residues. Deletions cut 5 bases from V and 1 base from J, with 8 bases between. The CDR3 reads CASSLRQNTEAFF. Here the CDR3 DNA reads TGTGCCAGCAGTCTCAGGCAGAACACTGAAGCTTTCTTT. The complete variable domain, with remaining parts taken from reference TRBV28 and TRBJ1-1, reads DVKVTQSSRYLVKRTGEKVFLECVQDMDHENMFWYRQDPGLGLRLIYFSYDVKMKEKGDIPEGYSVSREKKERFSLILESASTNQTSMYLCASSLRQNTEAFFGQGTRLTVV.

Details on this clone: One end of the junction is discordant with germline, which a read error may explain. The CDR3 sequence: CASSMGTGEENPGELFF. CDR3 bases: TGTGCCAGTAGTATGGGGACAGGGGAGGAGAACCCCGGGGAGCTGTTTTTT. The chain links TRBV19 to TRBJ2-2; TRBD1 aligns across 10 bases. The CDR3 totals 17 residues. CDR1 is LNHDA and CDR2 is SQIVND in the germline V gene (reference sequence).

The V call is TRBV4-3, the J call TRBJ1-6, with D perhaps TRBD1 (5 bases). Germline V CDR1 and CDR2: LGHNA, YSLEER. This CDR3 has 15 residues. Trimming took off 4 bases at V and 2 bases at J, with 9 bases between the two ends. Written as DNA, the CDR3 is TGCGCCAGCAGCCCCAGGGTAACCTATAATTCACCCCTCCACTTT. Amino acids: CASSPRVTYNSPLHF.

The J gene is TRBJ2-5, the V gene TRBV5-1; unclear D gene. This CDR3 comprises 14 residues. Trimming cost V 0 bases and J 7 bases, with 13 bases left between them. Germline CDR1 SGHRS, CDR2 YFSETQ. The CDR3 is CASSLVAGASTQYF. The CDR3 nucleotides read TGCGCCAGCAGCTTGGTCGCCGGTGCGTCGACCCAGTACTTC.

The CDR3 is CASSLSGRSGEKLFF. CDR3 DNA sequence: TGTGCCAGCAGCTTGTCGGGCCGTAGCGGTGAAAAACTGTTTTTT. The rearrangement joins TRBV5-6 to TRBJ1-4, with unresolved D. V was cut by 1 base and J by 7 bases, with 14 bases left in between. Germline CDR1 is SGHDT and CDR2 is YYEEEE. The CDR3 length is 15 residues.

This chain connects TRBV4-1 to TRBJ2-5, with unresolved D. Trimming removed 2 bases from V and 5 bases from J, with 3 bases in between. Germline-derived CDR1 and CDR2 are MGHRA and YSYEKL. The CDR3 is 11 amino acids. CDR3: CASSQSETQYF. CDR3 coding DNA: TGCGCCAGCAGCCAAAGCGAGACCCAGTACTTC.

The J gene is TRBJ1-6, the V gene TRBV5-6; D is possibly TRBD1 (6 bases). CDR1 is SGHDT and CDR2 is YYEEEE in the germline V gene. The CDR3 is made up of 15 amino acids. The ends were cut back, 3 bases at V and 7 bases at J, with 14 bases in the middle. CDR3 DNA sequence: TGTGCCAGCAGCTCCCCTCACAGGGAGAATTCACCCCTCCACTTT. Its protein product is CASSSPHRENSPLHF.

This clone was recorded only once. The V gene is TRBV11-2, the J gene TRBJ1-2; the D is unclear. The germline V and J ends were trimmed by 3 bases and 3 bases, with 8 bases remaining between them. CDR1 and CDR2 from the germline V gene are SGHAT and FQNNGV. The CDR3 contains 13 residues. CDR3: CASSLRADYGYTF. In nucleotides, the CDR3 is TGTGCCAGCAGCTTGAGGGCGGACTATGGCTACACCTTC. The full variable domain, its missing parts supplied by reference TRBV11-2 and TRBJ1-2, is EAGVAQSPRYKIIEKRQSVAFWCNPISGHATLYWYQQILGQGPKLLIQFQNNGVVDDSQLPKDRFSAERLKGVDSTLKIQPAKLEDSAVYLCASSLRADYGYTFGSGTRLTVV.

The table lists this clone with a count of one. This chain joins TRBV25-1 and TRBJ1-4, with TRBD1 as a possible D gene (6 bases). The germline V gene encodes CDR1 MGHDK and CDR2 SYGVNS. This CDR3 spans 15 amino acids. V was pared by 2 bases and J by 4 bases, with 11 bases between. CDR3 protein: CASSEHRAGNEKLFF. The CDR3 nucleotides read TGTGCCAGCAGTGAACACAGGGCCGGTAATGAAAAACTGTTTTTT.

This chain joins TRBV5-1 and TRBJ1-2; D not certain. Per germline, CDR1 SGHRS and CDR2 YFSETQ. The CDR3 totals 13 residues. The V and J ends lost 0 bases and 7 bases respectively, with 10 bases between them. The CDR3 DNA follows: TGCGCCAGCAGCTTGGGGCAGAGGCTTGGCTACACCTTC. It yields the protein CASSLGQRLGYTF.

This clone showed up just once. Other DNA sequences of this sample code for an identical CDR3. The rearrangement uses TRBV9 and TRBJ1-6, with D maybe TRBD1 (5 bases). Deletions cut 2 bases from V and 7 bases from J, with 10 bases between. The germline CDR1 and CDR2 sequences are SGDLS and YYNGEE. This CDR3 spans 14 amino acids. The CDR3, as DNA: TGTGCCAGCAGCGTGACGGGGGGGAATTCACCCCTCCACTTT. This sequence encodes CASSVTGGNSPLHF.

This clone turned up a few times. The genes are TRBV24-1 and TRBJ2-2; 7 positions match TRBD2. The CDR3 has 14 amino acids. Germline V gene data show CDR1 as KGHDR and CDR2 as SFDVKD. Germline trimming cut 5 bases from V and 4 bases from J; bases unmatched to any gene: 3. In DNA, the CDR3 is TGTGCCACCAGTGGGGAGGGCCCCACCGGGGAGCTGTTTTTT. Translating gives CATSGEGPTGELFF.

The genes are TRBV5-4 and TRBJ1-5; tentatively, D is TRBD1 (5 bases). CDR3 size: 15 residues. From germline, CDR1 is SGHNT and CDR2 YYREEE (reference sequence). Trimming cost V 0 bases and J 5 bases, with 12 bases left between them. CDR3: CASSLGQGRDQPQHF. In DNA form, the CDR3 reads TGTGCCAGCAGCTTGGGGCAGGGCAGGGATCAGCCCCAGCATTTT. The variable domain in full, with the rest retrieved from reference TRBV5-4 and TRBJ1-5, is ETGVTQSPTHLIKTRGQQVTLRCSSQSGHNTVSWYQQALGQGPQFIFQYYREEENGRGNFPPRFSGLQFPNYSSELNVNALELDDSALYLCASSLGQGRDQPQHFGDGTRLSIL.

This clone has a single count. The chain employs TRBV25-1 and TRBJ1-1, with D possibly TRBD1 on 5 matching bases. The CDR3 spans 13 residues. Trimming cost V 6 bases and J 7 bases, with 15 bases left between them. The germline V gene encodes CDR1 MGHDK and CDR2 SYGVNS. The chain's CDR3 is CASRGVGRVEAFF. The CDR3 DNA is TGTGCCAGCAGGGGCGTGGGGCGAGTTGAAGCTTTCTTT.

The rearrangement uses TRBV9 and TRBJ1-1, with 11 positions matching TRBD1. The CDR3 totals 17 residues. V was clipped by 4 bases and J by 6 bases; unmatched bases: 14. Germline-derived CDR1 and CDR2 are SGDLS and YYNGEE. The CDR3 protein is CASSPRTGGAVISEAFF. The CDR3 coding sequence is TGTGCCAGCAGCCCGAGGACAGGGGGCGCGGTTATTTCTGAAGCTTTCTTT.

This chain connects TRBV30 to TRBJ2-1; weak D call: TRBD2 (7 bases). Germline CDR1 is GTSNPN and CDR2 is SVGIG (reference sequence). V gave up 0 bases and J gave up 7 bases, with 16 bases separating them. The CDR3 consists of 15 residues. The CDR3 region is CAWSVRAGTINEQFF. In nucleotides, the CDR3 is TGTGCCTGGAGTGTTCGAGCGGGGACAATTAATGAGCAGTTCTTC.

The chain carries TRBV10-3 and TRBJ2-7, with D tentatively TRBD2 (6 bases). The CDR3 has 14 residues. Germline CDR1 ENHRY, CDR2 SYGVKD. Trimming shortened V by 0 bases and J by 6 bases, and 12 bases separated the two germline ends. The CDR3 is CAISESGGPGEQYF. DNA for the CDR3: TGTGCCATCAGTGAGTCCGGGGGACCGGGCGAGCAGTACTTC.

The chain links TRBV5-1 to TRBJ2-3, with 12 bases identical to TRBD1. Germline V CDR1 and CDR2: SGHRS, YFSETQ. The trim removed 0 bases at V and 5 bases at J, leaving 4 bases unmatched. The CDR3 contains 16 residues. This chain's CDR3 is CASSLAGTGGRDTQYF. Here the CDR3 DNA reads TGCGCCAGCAGCTTGGCCGGGACAGGGGGCAGAGATACGCAGTATTTT. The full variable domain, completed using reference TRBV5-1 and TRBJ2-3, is KAGVTQTPRYLIKTRGQQVTLSCSPISGHRSVSWYQQTPGQGLQFLFEYFSETQRNKGNFPGRFSGRQFSNSRSEMNVSTLELGDSALYLCASSLAGTGGRDTQYFGPGTRLTVL.

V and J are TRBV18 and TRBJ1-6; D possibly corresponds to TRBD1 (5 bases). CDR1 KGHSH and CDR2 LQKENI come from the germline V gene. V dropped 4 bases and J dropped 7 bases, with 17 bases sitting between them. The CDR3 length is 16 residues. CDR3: CASSRATGTPNSPLHF. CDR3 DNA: TGTGCCAGCTCACGGGCAACCGGGACTCCCAATTCACCCCTCCACTTT.

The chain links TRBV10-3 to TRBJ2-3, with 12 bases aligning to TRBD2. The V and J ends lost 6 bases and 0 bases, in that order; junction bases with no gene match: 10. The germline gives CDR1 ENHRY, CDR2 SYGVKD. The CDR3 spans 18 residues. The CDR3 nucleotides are TGTGCCATCAGAGGGTTCCCCGGGACTAGCGGGAGCACAGATACGCAGTATTTT. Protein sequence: CAIRGFPGTSGSTDTQYF.